These T cell receptor beta chains were read from a single sample in a study of PD-1 blockade in classical Hodgkin lymphoma. Generated by immunoSEQ multiplex PCR, the TCRdb table keeps only in-frame clones and is missing some. In the table there are roughly 11,000 clones, 85% of which are singletons. The sample here was peripheral blood mononuclear cells (PBMCs), taken at baseline. Receptors were obtained from a human donor with classical Hodgkin lymphoma. The CDR3 runs from the conserved cysteine through the conserved F or W. The order of the fields is J gene, D gene, V gene, clone size, CDR3 DNA, CDR3 protein. A D gene is named only where the DNA matches it firmly. The listing skips clone size in some rows; elsewhere it reads once, few, many or a size class.

J gene: TRBJ1-6; D gene: TRBD1; V gene: TRBV7-9; clone size: medium-sized; CDR3 DNA: TGTGCCAGCAGCTCCTGGGACAGACAAAATTCACCCCTCCACTTT; CDR3 protein: CASSSWDRQNSPLHF
J gene: TRBJ1-1; D gene: TRBD1; V gene: TRBV25-1; clone size: NA; CDR3 DNA: TGTGCCAGCAGTCCCCAGGGACAGGGGGCCGGTGAAGCTTTCTTT; CDR3 protein: CASSPQGQGAGEAFF
J gene: TRBJ1-2; D gene: TRBD1; V gene: TRBV5-6; clone size: NA; CDR3 DNA: TGTGCCAGCAGCGGGGACAGGCCCAGTCTTTATGGCTACACCTTC; CDR3 protein: CASSGDRPSLYGYTF
J gene: TRBJ2-3; D gene: NA; V gene: TRBV5-5; clone size: few; CDR3 DNA: TGTGCCAGCAGCTTGGGGCGTGGGGGTAGCACAGATACGCAGTATTTT; CDR3 protein: CASSLGRGGSTDTQYF
J gene: TRBJ1-2; D gene: NA; V gene: TRBV10-2; clone size: NA; CDR3 DNA: TGCGCCAGCAGTGAGTCGGCTTCATACGGCTACACCTTC; CDR3 protein: CASSESASYGYTF
J gene: TRBJ1-2; D gene: NA; V gene: TRBV19; clone size: once; CDR3 DNA: TGTGCCAGTAGTAGTGAGGGGTATGTCTTCGGCTACACCTTC; CDR3 protein: CASSSEGYVFGYTF
J gene: TRBJ1-4; D gene: NA; V gene: TRBV10-3; clone size: NA; CDR3 DNA: TGTGCCATCAGTGGGGCATCAAATGAAAAACTGTTTTTT; CDR3 protein: CAISGASNEKLFF
J gene: TRBJ2-1; D gene: TRBD2; V gene: TRBV5-1; clone size: NA; CDR3 DNA: TGCGCCAGCAGCTTGAAAGTTCCCAACGCGGGGGGGCCCTACAATGAGCAGTTCTTC; CDR3 protein: CASSLKVPNAGGPYNEQFF
J gene: TRBJ2-1; D gene: NA; V gene: TRBV30; clone size: NA; CDR3 DNA: TGTGCCTGGAGCATTCTAGGAGGGGATGAGCAGTTCTTC; CDR3 protein: CAWSILGGDEQFF
J gene: TRBJ2-2; D gene: TRBD2; V gene: TRBV15; clone size: once; CDR3 DNA: TGTGCCACCAGCTCCCGCCCGCGGGGGGTCACCGGGGAGCTGTTTTTT; CDR3 protein: CATSSRPRGVTGELFF
J gene: TRBJ1-5; D gene: NA; V gene: TRBV25-1; clone size: NA; CDR3 DNA: TGTGCCAGCAGTGACAGGACAGACTCGGGCAATCAGCCCCAGCATTTT; CDR3 protein: CASSDRTDSGNQPQHF
J gene: TRBJ1-1; D gene: NA; V gene: TRBV14; clone size: NA; CDR3 DNA: TGTGCCAGCAGCCAAGCCTTAAGGGGAAACACTGAAGCTTTCTTT; CDR3 protein: CASSQALRGNTEAFF
J gene: TRBJ2-7; D gene: TRBD1; V gene: TRBV5-1; clone size: NA; CDR3 DNA: TGCGCCAGCCAAACCTTTGGACAGGGGACGTCCGAGCAGTACTTC; CDR3 protein: CASQTFGQGTSEQYF
J gene: TRBJ1-2; D gene: NA; V gene: TRBV19; clone size: few; CDR3 DNA: TGTGCCAGTAGACAGTTAGCTAACTATGGCTACACCTTC; CDR3 protein: CASRQLANYGYTF
J gene: TRBJ2-1; D gene: NA; V gene: TRBV7-8; clone size: NA; CDR3 DNA: TGTGCCAGCAGCTTAGAGGGACCCGCGGATGAGCAGTTCTTC; CDR3 protein: CASSLEGPADEQFF
J gene: TRBJ2-5; D gene: NA; V gene: TRBV14; clone size: NA; CDR3 DNA: TGTGCCAGCAGACTACAGGGAGAAGAGACCCAGTACTTC; CDR3 protein: CASRLQGEETQYF
J gene: TRBJ2-1; D gene: TRBD2; V gene: TRBV29-1; clone size: NA; CDR3 DNA: TGCAGCGTTGTATTGGCGGGAGGTGCCTCCTACAATGAGCAGTTCTTC; CDR3 protein: CSVVLAGGASYNEQFF
J gene: TRBJ2-2; D gene: TRBD1; V gene: TRBV4-3; clone size: NA; CDR3 DNA: TGCGCCAGCAGCCCGGGACAGGGGGCTTCGTCCGGGGAGCTGTTTTTT; CDR3 protein: CASSPGQGASSGELFF
J gene: TRBJ1-1; D gene: NA; V gene: TRBV14; clone size: NA; CDR3 DNA: TGTGCCAGCAGCCAGGCAGGGGTGAGAGAAGCTTTCTTT; CDR3 protein: CASSQAGVREAFF
J gene: TRBJ2-3; D gene: TRBD2; V gene: TRBV6-5; clone size: NA; CDR3 DNA: TGTGCCAGCAGTCGACGGGGGGTCACAGATACGCAGTATTTT; CDR3 protein: CASSRRGVTDTQYF
J gene: TRBJ1-2; D gene: NA; V gene: TRBV2; clone size: NA; CDR3 DNA: TGTGCCAGCAGTGTCGCCAGAATTATGACGGGCTACACCTTC; CDR3 protein: CASSVARIMTGYTF
J gene: TRBJ2-6; D gene: NA; V gene: TRBV27; clone size: NA; CDR3 DNA: TGTGCCAGCAGTTCCTCCCTGACTGGGGCCAACGTCCTGACTTTC; CDR3 protein: CASSSSLTGANVLTF
J gene: TRBJ1-1; D gene: NA; V gene: TRBV30; clone size: few; CDR3 DNA: TGTGCCTGGAGTGGAGAGGTGTTGGGAGCTTTCTTT; CDR3 protein: CAWSGEVLGAFF
J gene: TRBJ1-2; D gene: NA; V gene: TRBV10-2; clone size: NA; CDR3 DNA: TGCGCCAGCAGTGAGTGGGCTGAGGGGATCTATGGCTACACCTTC; CDR3 protein: CASSEWAEGIYGYTF
J gene: TRBJ1-3; D gene: NA; V gene: TRBV7-9; clone size: NA; CDR3 DNA: TGTGCCAGCAGCTCCGGACAGCCTGGAAACACCATATATTTT; CDR3 protein: CASSSGQPGNTIYF
J gene: TRBJ2-5; D gene: TRBD2; V gene: TRBV5-1; clone size: NA; CDR3 DNA: TGCGCCAGCAGCCTCGGGACTAGCTCGGCCCAGTACTTC; CDR3 protein: CASSLGTSSAQYF
J gene: TRBJ1-2; D gene: NA; V gene: TRBV4-3; clone size: NA; CDR3 DNA: TGCGCCAGCAGCCAAGATCTGGGGGAAGCTAACTATGGCTACACCTTC; CDR3 protein: CASSQDLGEANYGYTF
J gene: TRBJ2-1; D gene: TRBD2; V gene: TRBV9; clone size: medium-sized; CDR3 DNA: TGTGCCAGCAGCGTAGCTACCGGACTAGCGGGGGACGAGCAGTTCTTC; CDR3 protein: CASSVATGLAGDEQFF
J gene: TRBJ1-2; D gene: NA; V gene: TRBV7-2; clone size: few; CDR3 DNA: TGTGCCAGCAGCTTAGGAGGAGGACAGAGCTATGGCTACACCTTC; CDR3 protein: CASSLGGGQSYGYTF
J gene: TRBJ2-7; D gene: TRBD1; V gene: TRBV6-5; clone size: NA; CDR3 DNA: TGTGCCAGCAGTCCGGCCCGGGACAGGCGCTACGAGCAGTACTTC; CDR3 protein: CASSPARDRRYEQYF
J gene: TRBJ1-1; D gene: NA; V gene: TRBV19; clone size: once; CDR3 DNA: TGTGCCAGTAGTGCCCAACAGGGTTCAGCGGAAGCTTTCTTT; CDR3 protein: CASSAQQGSAEAFF
J gene: TRBJ2-7; D gene: NA; V gene: TRBV7-9; clone size: NA; CDR3 DNA: TGTGCCAGCAGCTTAACGTACGAGCAGTACTTC; CDR3 protein: CASSLTYEQYF
J gene: TRBJ1-2; D gene: NA; V gene: TRBV30; clone size: NA; CDR3 DNA: TGTGCCTGGAGTAGGAACTATGGCTACACCTTC; CDR3 protein: CAWSRNYGYTF
J gene: TRBJ1-1; D gene: NA; V gene: TRBV18; clone size: NA; CDR3 DNA: TGTGCCAGCTCACAGGGGGAGGAGACTGAAGCTTTCTTT; CDR3 protein: CASSQGEETEAFF
J gene: TRBJ2-6; D gene: NA; V gene: TRBV5-6; clone size: NA; CDR3 DNA: TGTGCCAGCAGCTTTCTTATCCAAGTCTCTGGGGCCAACGTCCTGACTTTC; CDR3 protein: CASSFLIQVSGANVLTF
J gene: TRBJ2-5; D gene: NA; V gene: TRBV5-1; clone size: once; CDR3 DNA: TGCGCCAGCAGCTTGGGGGCCCGGGAGACCCAGTACTTC; CDR3 protein: CASSLGARETQYF
J gene: TRBJ2-2; D gene: TRBD1; V gene: TRBV7-9; clone size: NA; CDR3 DNA: TGTGCCAGCAGCACCGACAGGGGAGCCGGGGAGCTGTTTTTT; CDR3 protein: CASSTDRGAGELFF
J gene: TRBJ1-2; D gene: NA; V gene: TRBV7-2; clone size: NA; CDR3 DNA: TGTGCCAGCAGTGCCAGGACAGAGTATGGCTACACCTTC; CDR3 protein: CASSARTEYGYTF
J gene: TRBJ2-7; D gene: TRBD1; V gene: TRBV5-4; clone size: NA; CDR3 DNA: TGTGCCAGCGCCGCCGCGACAGGGGGATACGAGCAGTACTTC; CDR3 protein: CASAAATGGYEQYF
J gene: TRBJ2-5; D gene: TRBD1; V gene: TRBV7-9; clone size: NA; CDR3 DNA: TGTGCCAGCAGGCGGACAGGGGGCCTTCAAGAGACCCAGTACTTC; CDR3 protein: CASRRTGGLQETQYF
J gene: TRBJ2-3; D gene: NA; V gene: TRBV9; clone size: NA; CDR3 DNA: TGTGCCAGCAGCGTAGGGTCACCAGATACGCAGTATTTT; CDR3 protein: CASSVGSPDTQYF